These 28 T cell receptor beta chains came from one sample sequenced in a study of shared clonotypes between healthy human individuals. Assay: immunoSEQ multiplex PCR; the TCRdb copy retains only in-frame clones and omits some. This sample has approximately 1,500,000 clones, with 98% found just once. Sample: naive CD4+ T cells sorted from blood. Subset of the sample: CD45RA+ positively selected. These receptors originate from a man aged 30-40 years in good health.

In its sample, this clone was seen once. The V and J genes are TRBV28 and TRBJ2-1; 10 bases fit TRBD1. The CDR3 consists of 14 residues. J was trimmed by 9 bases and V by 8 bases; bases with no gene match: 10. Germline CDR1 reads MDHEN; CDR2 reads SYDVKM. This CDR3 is CASRRDRGRVEQFF. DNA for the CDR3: TGTGCCAGCCGGAGGGACAGGGGACGGGTTGAGCAGTTCTTC.

CDR3: CASSPDAGSTDTQYF. CDR3 nucleotides: TGTGCCAGCAGCCCGGACGCGGGCAGCACAGATACGCAGTATTTT. The rearrangement links TRBV5-4 to TRBJ2-3; a weak D match, TRBD2 (5 bases). The CDR3 consists of 15 residues. Germline V gene sequence: CDR1 SGHNT, CDR2 YYREEE (reference sequence). The V and J ends lost 4 bases and 0 bases respectively, with 12 bases between them.

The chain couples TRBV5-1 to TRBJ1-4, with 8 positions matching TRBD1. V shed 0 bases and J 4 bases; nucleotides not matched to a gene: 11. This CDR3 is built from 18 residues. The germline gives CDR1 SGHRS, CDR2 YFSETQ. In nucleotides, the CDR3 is TGCGCCAGCAGCTTGGCCGTGGGGACAGGAACCCGTAATGAAAAACTGTTTTTT. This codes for CASSLAVGTGTRNEKLFF.

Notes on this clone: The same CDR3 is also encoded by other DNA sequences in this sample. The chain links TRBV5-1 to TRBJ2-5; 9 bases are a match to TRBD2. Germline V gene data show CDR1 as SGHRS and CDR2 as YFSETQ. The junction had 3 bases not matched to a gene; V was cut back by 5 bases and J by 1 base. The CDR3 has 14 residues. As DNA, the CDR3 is TGCGCCAGCAGTAGCGGGAGAGGCCAAGAGACCCAGTACTTC. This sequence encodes CASSSGRGQETQYF.

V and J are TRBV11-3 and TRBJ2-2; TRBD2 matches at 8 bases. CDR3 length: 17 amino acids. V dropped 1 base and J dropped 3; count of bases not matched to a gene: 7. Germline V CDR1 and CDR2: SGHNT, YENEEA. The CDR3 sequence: CASSLGAGVGDTGELFF. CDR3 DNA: TGTGCCAGCAGCTTAGGAGCGGGAGTGGGAGACACCGGGGAGCTGTTTTTT.

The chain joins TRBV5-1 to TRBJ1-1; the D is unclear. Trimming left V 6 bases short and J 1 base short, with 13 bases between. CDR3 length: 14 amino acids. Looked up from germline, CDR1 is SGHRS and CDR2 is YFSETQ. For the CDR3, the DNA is TGCGCCAGCACCCCGGGCGCGGGGAACACTGAAGCTTTCTTT. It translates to CASTPGAGNTEAFF.

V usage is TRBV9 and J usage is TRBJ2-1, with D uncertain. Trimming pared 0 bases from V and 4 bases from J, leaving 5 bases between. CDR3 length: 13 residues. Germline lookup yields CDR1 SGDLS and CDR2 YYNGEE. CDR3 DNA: TGTGCCAGCAGCGTAGCGGTGTACAATGAGCAGTTCTTC. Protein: CASSVAVYNEQFF.

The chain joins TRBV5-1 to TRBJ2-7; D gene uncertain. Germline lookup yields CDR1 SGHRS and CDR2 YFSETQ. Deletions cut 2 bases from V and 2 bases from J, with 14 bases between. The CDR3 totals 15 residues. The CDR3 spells CASSLSQTETYEQYF. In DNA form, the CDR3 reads TGCGCCAGCAGCTTAAGTCAAACCGAGACCTACGAGCAGTACTTC.

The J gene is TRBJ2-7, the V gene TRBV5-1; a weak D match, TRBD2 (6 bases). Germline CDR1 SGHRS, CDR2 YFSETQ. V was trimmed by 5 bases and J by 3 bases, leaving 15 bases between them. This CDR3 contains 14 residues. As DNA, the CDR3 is TGCGCCAGCAGGCTCCCCGGGACTTTCTACGAGCAGTACTTC. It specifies CASRLPGTFYEQYF.

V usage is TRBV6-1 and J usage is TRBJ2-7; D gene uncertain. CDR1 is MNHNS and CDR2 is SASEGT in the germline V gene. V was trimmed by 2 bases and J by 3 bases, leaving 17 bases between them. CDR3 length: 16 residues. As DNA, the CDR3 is TGTGCCAGCAGTGAACCCTCCGAAGGTCTGAACTACGAGCAGTACTTC. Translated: CASSEPSEGLNYEQYF.

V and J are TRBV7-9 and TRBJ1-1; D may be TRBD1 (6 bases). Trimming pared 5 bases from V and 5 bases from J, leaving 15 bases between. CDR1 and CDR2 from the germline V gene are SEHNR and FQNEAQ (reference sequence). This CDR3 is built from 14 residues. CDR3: CASSAQGIGTEAFF. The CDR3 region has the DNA TGTGCCAGCAGCGCGCAGGGGATCGGAACTGAAGCTTTCTTT.

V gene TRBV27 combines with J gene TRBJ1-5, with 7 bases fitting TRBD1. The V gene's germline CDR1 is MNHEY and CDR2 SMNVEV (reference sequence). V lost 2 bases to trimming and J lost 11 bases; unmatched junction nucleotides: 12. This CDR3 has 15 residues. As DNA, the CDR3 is TGTGCCAGCAGTTTACCCCAGGGGGGCAGAGGGGCCCAGCATTTT. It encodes CASSLPQGGRGAQHF.

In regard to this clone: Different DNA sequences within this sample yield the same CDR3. This chain's CDR3 is CASSLNYEQYF. DNA for the CDR3: TGCGCCAGCAGTCTAAACTACGAGCAGTACTTC. The chain recombines TRBV5-1 with TRBJ2-7; D unresolved. V lost 5 bases and J 3 bases, leaving 6 bases between the germline ends. Germline-derived CDR1 and CDR2 are SGHRS and YFSETQ. The CDR3 has 11 amino acids.

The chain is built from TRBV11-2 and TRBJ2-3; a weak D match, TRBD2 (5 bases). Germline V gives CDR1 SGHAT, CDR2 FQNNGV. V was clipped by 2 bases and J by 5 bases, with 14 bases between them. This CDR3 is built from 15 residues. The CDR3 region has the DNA TGTGCCAGCAGCTTAACCCGTCCTCGGGGAGATACGCAGTATTTT. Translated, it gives CASSLTRPRGDTQYF.

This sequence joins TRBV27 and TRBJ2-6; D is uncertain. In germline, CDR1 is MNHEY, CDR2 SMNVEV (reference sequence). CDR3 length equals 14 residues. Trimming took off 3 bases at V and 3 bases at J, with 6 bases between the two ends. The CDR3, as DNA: TGTGCCAGCAGTTTTCGCGGTGGGGCCAACGTCCTGACTTTC. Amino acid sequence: CASSFRGGANVLTF.

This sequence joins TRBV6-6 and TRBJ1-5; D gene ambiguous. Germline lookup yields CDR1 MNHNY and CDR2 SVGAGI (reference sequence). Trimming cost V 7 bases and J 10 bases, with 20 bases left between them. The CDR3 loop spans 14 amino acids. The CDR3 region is CASNFRTDGQPQHF. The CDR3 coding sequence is TGTGCCAGCAACTTTCGGACGGACGGTCAACCCCAGCATTTT.

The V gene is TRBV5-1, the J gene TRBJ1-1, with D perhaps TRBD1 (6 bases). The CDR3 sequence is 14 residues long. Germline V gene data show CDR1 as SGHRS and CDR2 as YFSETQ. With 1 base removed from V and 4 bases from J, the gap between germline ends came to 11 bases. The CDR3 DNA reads TGCGCCAGCAGCTTGACGGGGGGCACCACTGAAGCTTTCTTT. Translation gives CASSLTGGTTEAFF.

Here the CDR3 reads CASSFLTQSNQPQHF. CDR3 sequence (DNA): TGTGCCAGCAGTTTCCTAACACAAAGCAATCAGCCCCAGCATTTT. The chain employs TRBV27 and TRBJ1-5; D is unclear. Trimming took 3 bases from V and 1 from J, leaving 10 bases between them. Germline values: CDR1 MNHEY, CDR2 SMNVEV (reference sequence). The CDR3 loop spans 15 amino acids.

The CDR3 sequence: CASSTGQRTEAFF. The CDR3 nucleotides read TGTGCCAGCAGCACCGGACAGCGCACTGAAGCTTTCTTT. The J gene is TRBJ1-1, the V gene TRBV5-4, with a tentative D call TRBD1 (6 bases). Germline V gene lookup returns CDR1 SGHNT and CDR2 YYREEE (reference sequence). The V end lost 4 bases, the J end lost 4 bases, and 11 bases lay between the germline ends. CDR3 size: 13 residues.

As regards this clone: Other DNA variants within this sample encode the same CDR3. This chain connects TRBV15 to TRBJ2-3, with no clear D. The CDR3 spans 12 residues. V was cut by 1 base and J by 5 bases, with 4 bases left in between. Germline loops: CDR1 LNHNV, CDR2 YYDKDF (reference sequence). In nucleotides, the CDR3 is TGTGCCACCAGCAGAGTCGGAGATACGCAGTATTTT. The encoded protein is CATSRVGDTQYF.

The CDR3 sequence is CASSEQEGQPQHF. The CDR3 bases are TGTGCCAGCAGTGAACAAGAGGGCCAGCCCCAGCATTTT. The rearrangement uses TRBV6-4 and TRBJ1-5, with unresolved D. This CDR3 comprises 13 residues. Trimming took 3 bases from V and 7 from J, leaving 10 bases between them. Germline V gene sequence: CDR1 MRHNA, CDR2 SNTAGT.

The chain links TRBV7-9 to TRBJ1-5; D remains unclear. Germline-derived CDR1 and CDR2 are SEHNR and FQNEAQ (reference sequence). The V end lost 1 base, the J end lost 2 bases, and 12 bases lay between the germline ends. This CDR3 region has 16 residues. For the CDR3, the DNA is TGTGCCAGCAGCTTAGGTGCCAGTTGGGGCAATCAGCCCCAGCATTTT. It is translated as CASSLGASWGNQPQHF.

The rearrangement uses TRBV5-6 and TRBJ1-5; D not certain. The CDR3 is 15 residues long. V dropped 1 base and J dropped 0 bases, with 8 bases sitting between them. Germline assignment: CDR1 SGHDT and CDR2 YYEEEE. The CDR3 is CASSLTEYSNQPQHF. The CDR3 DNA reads TGTGCCAGCAGCTTGACCGAGTATAGCAATCAGCCCCAGCATTTT. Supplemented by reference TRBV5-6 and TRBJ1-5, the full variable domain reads DAGVTQSPTHLIKTRGQQVTLRCSPKSGHDTVSWYQQALGQGPQFIFQYYEEEERQRGNFPDRFSGHQFPNYSSELNVNALLLGDSALYLCASSLTEYSNQPQHFGDGTRLSIL.

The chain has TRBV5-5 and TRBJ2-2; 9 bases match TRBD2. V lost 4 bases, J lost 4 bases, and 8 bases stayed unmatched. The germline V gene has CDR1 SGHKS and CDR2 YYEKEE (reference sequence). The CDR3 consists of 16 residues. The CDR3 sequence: CASSEVGGRATGELFF. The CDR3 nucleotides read TGTGCCAGCAGCGAAGTGGGCGGGAGGGCCACCGGGGAGCTGTTTTTT.

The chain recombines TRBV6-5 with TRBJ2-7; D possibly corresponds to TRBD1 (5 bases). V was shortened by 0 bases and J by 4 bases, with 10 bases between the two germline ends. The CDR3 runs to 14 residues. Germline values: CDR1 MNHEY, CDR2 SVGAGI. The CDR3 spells CASSYSVQVYEQYF. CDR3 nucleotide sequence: TGTGCCAGCAGTTACTCAGTACAGGTATACGAGCAGTACTTC.

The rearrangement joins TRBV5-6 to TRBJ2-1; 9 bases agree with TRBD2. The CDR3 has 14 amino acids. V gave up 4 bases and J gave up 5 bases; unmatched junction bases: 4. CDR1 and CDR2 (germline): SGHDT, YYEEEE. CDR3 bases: TGTGCCAGCAGCCTTAGCGGGAGCGACAATGAGCAGTTCTTC. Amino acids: CASSLSGSDNEQFF. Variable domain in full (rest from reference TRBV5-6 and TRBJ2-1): DAGVTQSPTHLIKTRGQQVTLRCSPKSGHDTVSWYQQALGQGPQFIFQYYEEEERQRGNFPDRFSGHQFPNYSSELNVNALLLGDSALYLCASSLSGSDNEQFFGPGTRLTVL.

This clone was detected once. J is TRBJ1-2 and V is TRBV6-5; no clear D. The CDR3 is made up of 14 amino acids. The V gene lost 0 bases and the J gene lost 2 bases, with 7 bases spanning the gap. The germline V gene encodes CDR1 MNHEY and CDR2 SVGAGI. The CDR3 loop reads CASSYSNTNYGYTF. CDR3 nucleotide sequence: TGTGCCAGCAGTTACTCCAACACGAACTATGGCTACACCTTC.

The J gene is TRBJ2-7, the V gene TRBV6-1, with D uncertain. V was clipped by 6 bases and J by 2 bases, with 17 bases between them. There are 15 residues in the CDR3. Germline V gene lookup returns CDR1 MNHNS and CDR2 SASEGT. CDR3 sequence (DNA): TGTGCCAGCAGCCCAAGGGTGGGAATGGCCTACGAGCAGTACTTC. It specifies CASSPRVGMAYEQYF.